The clone carrying this T cell receptor beta chain was detected only a few times. Its antigen is currently unknown. The sample originates from a study of cytomegalovirus exposure and HLA in healthy donors. Researchers ran the PCR with 60 Vbeta and 13 Jbeta primers. The method was immunoSEQ multiplex PCR; TCRdb's version includes in-frame clones alone and lacks a portion of them. The sample has some 91,000 clones; 78% are singletons. Regarding the study as a whole: The authors later linked a missense DCLRE1C variant to TCR beta V- and J-gene trimming. TCR beta sequences reportedly predicted most subjects' HLA-A and HLA-B alleles accurately. There were approximately 150 TCR beta chains listed as cytomegalovirus-associated.

The CDR3 is 14 amino acids. Germline CDR1 and CDR2: SEHNR and FQNEAQ (reference sequence). After removal of 5 bases from V and 4 bases from J, the junction contained 5 bases not matched to a gene. The rearrangement joins TRBV7-9 to TRBJ1-3, with 7 bases lining up with TRBD1. This TCR came from a woman aged 55-69 years in good health and CMV-seronegative. The sample was PBMCs. The CDR3 bases are TGTGCCAGCAGCACCACAGGGGTAGGAAACACCATATATTTT. It is translated as CASSTTGVGNTIYF.